These 28 T cell receptor beta chains were all obtained from the same sample, sequenced in a study of T cell repertoires in cytomegalovirus infection. Their recognized antigens are unknown. Using its own MiXCR run on the reads, TCRdb lists one record per CDR3 protein. Here the sample spans some 700,000 distinct CDR3 sequences, roughly 30% being singletons. This specimen was cultured PBMCs, taken from culture after CMV antigen stimulation. The source of these receptors is a human donor in good health (CMV status not recorded). Some clones in this sample may be carry-over from other donors' samples.

This clonotype was seen a few times. The V and J genes are TRBV6-1 and TRBJ1-2, with D hard to call. The germline CDR1 and CDR2 sequences are MNHNS and SASEGT. V lost 4 bases to trimming and J lost 0 bases, with 18 bases between them. The CDR3 has 17 amino acids. This CDR3 is CASSVGSDLLTNYGYTF. The CDR3 DNA sequence: TGTGCCAGCAGTGTCGGATCTGACCTACTTACTAACTATGGCTACACCTTC.

The chain couples TRBV7-9 to TRBJ2-1, with 7 bases lining up with TRBD2. The CDR3 is 15 residues long. Unmatched junction bases numbered 2, after V lost 0 bases and J lost 3 bases. Germline CDR1 is SEHNR and CDR2 is FQNEAQ (reference sequence). CDR3 residues: CASSLALADYNEQFF. In DNA form, the CDR3 reads TGTGCCAGCAGCTTAGCGCTAGCGGACTACAATGAGCAGTTCTTC.

This chain links TRBV7-6 with TRBJ1-1, with D possibly matching TRBD1 (5 bases). The CDR3 consists of 15 residues. Deletions cut 5 bases from V and 1 base from J, with 14 bases between. CDR1 SGHVS and CDR2 FNYEAQ come from the germline V gene. CDR3 residues: CASSMPGSSNTEAFF. The CDR3 coding sequence is TGTGCCAGCAGCATGCCAGGGTCCTCGAACACTGAAGCTTTCTTT.

This clonotype was observed a handful of times. V usage is TRBV19 and J usage is TRBJ1-5; 7 bases align to TRBD1. From germline, CDR1 is LNHDA and CDR2 SQIVND (reference sequence). Trimming at V came to 6 bases and at J to 5 bases, leaving 7 bases not matched to a gene. This CDR3 is 14 amino acids long. The CDR3: CASSAYRGYQPQHF. The CDR3 bases are TGTGCCAGTAGCGCTTACAGGGGCTATCAGCCCCAGCATTTT.

The V gene is TRBV28, the J gene TRBJ1-6; D unclear. From germline, CDR1 is MDHEN and CDR2 SYDVKM. Trimming cost V 9 bases and J 15 bases, with 15 bases left between them. This CDR3 comprises 11 residues. The chain's CDR3 is CARGDTLHLHF. The CDR3 nucleotides read TGTGCCAGAGGAGATACTCTACACCTCCACTTT.

Remarks on this clonotype: Sequence at one end of the junction differs from germline and may be a read error. This chain uses TRBV12-3 or TRBV12-4 with TRBJ2-3; the match to TRBD2 covers 10 bases. The CDR3 has 16 amino acids. The CDR3 region is CASSPPSGRAADTRYF. CDR3 in DNA: TGTGCCAGCAGCCCCCCAAGCGGGAGGGCCGCAGATACGCGGTATTTT.

The chain combines TRBV28 with TRBJ2-3, with D unclear. This CDR3 spans 13 amino acids. The V gene lost 2 bases and the J gene lost 2 bases, with 5 bases spanning the gap. The germline V gene has CDR1 MDHEN and CDR2 SYDVKM. CDR3 sequence reads: CASSLPITDTQYF. The CDR3 DNA reads TGTGCCAGCAGTTTACCAATCACAGATACGCAGTATTTT.

This clonotype was observed a few times. V gene TRBV20-1 combines with J gene TRBJ2-1; no firm D call. Germline CDR1 and CDR2: DFQATT and SNEGSKA (reference sequence). V lost 5 bases and J 8 bases, leaving 10 bases between the germline ends. The CDR3 has 11 amino acids. In DNA form, the CDR3 reads TGCAGTGCTGGAAAAATGGATGAGCAGTTCTTC. This translates into CSAGKMDEQFF.

The chain couples TRBV19 to TRBJ1-3; the D gene is possibly TRBD1 (6 bases). The V gene lost 5 bases and the J gene lost 5 bases, with 16 bases spanning the gap. From germline, CDR1 is LNHDA and CDR2 SQIVND (reference sequence). This CDR3 region has 15 residues. The DNA of the CDR3 is TGTGCCAGTAGTGCATACCGGGACACAAGAAACACCATATATTTT. It yields the protein CASSAYRDTRNTIYF.

The chain employs TRBV15 and TRBJ1-5; no clear D gene. The CDR3 consists of 15 residues. Trimming left V 0 bases short and J 3 bases short, with 9 bases between. Germline V CDR1 and CDR2: LNHNV, YYDKDF (reference sequence). CDR3 in DNA: TGTGCCACCAGCAGAGATAGAGGGTTCAATCAGCCCCAGCATTTT. Translated, it gives CATSRDRGFNQPQHF.

This clonotype was recorded a few times. The chain uses TRBV6-1 and TRBJ2-2, with TRBD2 matching 8 bases. The junction had 11 bases not matched to a gene; V was cut back by 8 bases and J by 0 bases. Germline assignment: CDR1 MNHNS and CDR2 SASEGT. This CDR3 contains 17 residues. The CDR3 bases are TGTGCCAGCCATCTTTGGCAAGCGGGAGCGAACACCGGGGAGCTGTTTTTT. Its protein is CASHLWQAGANTGELFF.

This sequence joins TRBV11-2 and TRBJ2-7; D is unclear. Trimming removed 4 bases from V and 2 bases from J, with 15 bases in between. This CDR3 contains 15 residues. CDR1 is SGHAT and CDR2 is FQNNGV in the germline V gene. DNA of the CDR3: TGTGCCAGCAGCTCTGCGGTGGGAAGGACCTACGAGCAGTACTTC. This gives the protein CASSSAVGRTYEQYF.

The chain combines TRBV4-1 with TRBJ1-5, with D perhaps TRBD1 (5 bases). CDR1 is MGHRA and CDR2 is YSYEKL in the germline V gene. V was cut by 4 bases and J by 2 bases, with 12 bases left in between. The CDR3 loop spans 15 amino acids. As DNA, the CDR3 is TGCGCCAGCAGCCGCGCGGGGCAGGGCAATCAGCCCCAGCATTTT. Its translation is CASSRAGQGNQPQHF.

The rearrangement links TRBV15 to TRBJ2-3; either TRBD1 or TRBD2 may supply D (6 bases each). The CDR3 totals 14 residues. V shed 5 bases and J shed 4 bases, with 13 bases lying between them. Per germline, CDR1 LNHNV and CDR2 YYDKDF (reference sequence). The CDR3 nucleotides are TGTGCCACCAGCCTCCGGGGGCGAGCAGATACGCAGTATTTT. Protein product: CATSLRGRADTQYF.

This clonotype has more than one count but fewer than ten. The V call is TRBV11-2, the J call TRBJ2-1; TRBD2 aligns across 11 bases. The CDR3 contains 16 residues. Germline V gives CDR1 SGHAT, CDR2 FQNNGV. The junction had 5 bases not matched to a gene; V was cut back by 5 bases and J by 2 bases. This CDR3 is CASSTLAGVPYNEQFF. DNA of the CDR3: TGTGCCAGCAGCACACTAGCGGGAGTGCCCTACAATGAGCAGTTCTTC.

This clonotype was picked up many times. This chain links TRBV7-2 with TRBJ2-1, with D possibly being TRBD2 (6 bases). Between the trimmed V and J ends, which lost 0 bases and 9 bases, there was a span of 24 bases. This CDR3 is built from 18 residues. Germline V gene data show CDR1 as SGHTA and CDR2 as FQGNSA. The DNA for the CDR3 is TGTGCCAGCAGCTTAGCCGCGATGGGGCTAGCGCTAGAACTTGAGCAGTTCTTC. Protein: CASSLAAMGLALELEQFF.

There are many counts of this clonotype. The chain joins TRBV7-8 to TRBJ1-1, with D possibly being TRBD1 (5 bases). The V gene's germline CDR1 is SGHVS and CDR2 FQNEAQ. There are 17 residues in the CDR3. Trimming removed 2 bases at V and 1 base at J, with 17 bases between. This chain's CDR3 is CASSLRAGNIANTEAFF. The CDR3 bases are TGTGCCAGCAGCTTACGGGCAGGGAATATTGCGAACACTGAAGCTTTCTTT.

This sequence joins TRBV15 and TRBJ2-5; no reliable D call. The CDR3 sequence is 14 residues long. Germline assignment: CDR1 LNHNV and CDR2 YYDKDF (reference sequence). V lost 0 bases to trimming and J lost 5 bases, with 10 bases between them. The CDR3 sequence: CATSRDVGDETQYF. CDR3 sequence (DNA): TGTGCCACCAGCAGAGATGTCGGCGATGAGACCCAGTACTTC.

DNA for the CDR3: TGTGCCAGCAGATCCGGGACAGCCTTTCGGGAGACCCAGTACTTC. This gives the protein CASRSGTAFRETQYF. The J gene is TRBJ2-5, the V gene TRBV12-3 or TRBV12-4; 7 bases align to TRBD1. CDR3 length: 15 amino acids. Trimming removed 6 bases from V and 5 bases from J; junction bases left unmatched: 12.

J is TRBJ1-5 and V is TRBV6-5, with D possibly being TRBD1 (6 bases). V was shortened by 5 bases and J by 4 bases, with 15 bases between the two germline ends. Germline-derived CDR1 and CDR2 are MNHEY and SVGAGI. The CDR3 length is 15 residues. The CDR3 protein is CASSTTGIRNQPQHF. CDR3 in DNA: TGTGCCAGCAGTACCACAGGGATAAGGAATCAGCCCCAGCATTTT.

CDR3 sequence (DNA): TGTGCCAGAAGTGAACGGCATAGCAATCAGCCCCAGCATTTT. Translated: CARSERHSNQPQHF. This chain links TRBV6-5 with TRBJ1-5; no firm D call. Germline values: CDR1 MNHEY, CDR2 SVGAGI. The V gene lost 9 bases and the J gene lost 0 bases, with 12 bases spanning the gap. The CDR3 contains 14 residues.

The V gene is TRBV7-9, the J gene TRBJ1-2, with a possible D match to TRBD1 (5 bases). V was clipped by 5 bases and J by 3 bases, with 16 bases between them. This CDR3 region has 15 residues. Germline-derived CDR1 and CDR2 are SEHNR and FQNEAQ (reference sequence). The CDR3 nucleotides read TGTGCCAGCAGCCCGGGGCTGGCCGGACACTATGGCTACACCTTC. Residues: CASSPGLAGHYGYTF.

Only a few counts were recorded for this clonotype. The chain employs TRBV24-1 and TRBJ2-2; TRBD1 or TRBD2 may be the D gene (5 bases each). Germline V gene lookup returns CDR1 KGHDR and CDR2 SFDVKD. V dropped 3 bases and J dropped 6 bases, with 13 bases sitting between them. There are 15 residues in the CDR3. The CDR3 here is CATSDEYRDPGELFF. The CDR3 nucleotides read TGTGCCACCAGTGATGAGTACCGGGACCCCGGGGAGCTGTTTTTT.

The CDR3 loop reads CSAPARAGRETQYF. CDR3 DNA: TGCAGTGCCCCCGCCCGGGCTGGGCGGGAGACCCAGTACTTC. This chain joins TRBV20-1 and TRBJ2-5; D unclear. CDR1 is DFQATT, CDR2 SNEGSKA, per germline (reference sequence). The CDR3 has 14 residues. V shed 6 bases and J shed 5 bases, with 19 bases lying between them.

The chain links TRBV7-9 to TRBJ2-7, with D possibly being TRBD1 or TRBD2 (6 bases each). V lost 3 bases and J lost 1, with 22 bases in between. This CDR3 is 18 amino acids long. The germline V gene has CDR1 SEHNR and CDR2 FQNEAQ (reference sequence). The chain's CDR3 is CASSFHALVGGTSYEQYF. The DNA of the CDR3 is TGTGCCAGCAGCTTCCATGCCCTAGTAGGGGGGACTTCCTACGAGCAGTACTTC.

The V gene is TRBV27, the J gene TRBJ2-2; 7 bases agree with TRBD2. V lost 7 bases and J lost 3; bases outside the gene matches: 8. The CDR3 has 15 residues. CDR1 is MNHEY and CDR2 is SMNVEV in the germline V gene (reference sequence). CDR3 sequence: CASTRLALDTGELFF. In DNA, the CDR3 is TGTGCCAGCACCCGACTAGCCCTGGACACCGGGGAGCTGTTTTTT.

J is TRBJ2-7 and V is TRBV7-2; no firm D call. Trimming stripped 0 bases from V and 2 bases from J, with 11 bases between. The CDR3 consists of 15 residues. The germline V gene has CDR1 SGHTA and CDR2 FQGNSA. The CDR3 DNA reads as TGTGCCAGCAGCTTAGCGGGATTAAATACCTACGAGCAGTACTTC. It encodes CASSLAGLNTYEQYF.

The chain joins TRBV13 to TRBJ2-1; 11 positions match TRBD2. Germline V lookup: CDR1 PRHDT, CDR2 FYEKMQ (reference sequence). V trimming: 5 bases; J trimming: 8 bases; junction bases outside the gene matches: 14. The CDR3 covers 17 residues. CDR3 amino acids: CASSPEISGRVEDEQFF. The CDR3 nucleotides read TGTGCCAGCAGCCCTGAGATTAGCGGGAGGGTCGAGGATGAGCAGTTCTTC.